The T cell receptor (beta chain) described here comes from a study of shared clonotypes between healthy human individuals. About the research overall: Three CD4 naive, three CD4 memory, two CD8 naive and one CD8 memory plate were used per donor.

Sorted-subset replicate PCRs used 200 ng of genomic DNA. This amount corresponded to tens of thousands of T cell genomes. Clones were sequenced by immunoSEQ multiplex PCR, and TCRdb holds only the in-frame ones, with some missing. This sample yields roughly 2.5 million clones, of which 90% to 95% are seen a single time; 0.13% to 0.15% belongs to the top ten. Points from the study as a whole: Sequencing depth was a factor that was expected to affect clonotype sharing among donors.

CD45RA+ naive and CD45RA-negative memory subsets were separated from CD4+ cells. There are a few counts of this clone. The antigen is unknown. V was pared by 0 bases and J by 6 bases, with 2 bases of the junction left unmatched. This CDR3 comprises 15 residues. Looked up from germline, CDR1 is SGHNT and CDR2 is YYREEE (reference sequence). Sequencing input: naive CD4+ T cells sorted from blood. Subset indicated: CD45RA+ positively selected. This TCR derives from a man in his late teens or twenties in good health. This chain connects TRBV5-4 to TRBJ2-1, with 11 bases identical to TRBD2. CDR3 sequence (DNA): TGTGCCAGCAGCTTGGATAGCGGGAGGGCCAATGAGCAGTTCTTC. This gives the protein CASSLDSGRANEQFF.